This T cell receptor (beta chain) was retrieved from a study of T cells after posttransplantation cyclophosphamide. Notes on the study in general: TRB clonality was highly associated with recipient CMV seropositivity and reactivation. Donor-recipient repertoire similarity was low at 1-2 months, rising over year one. Tissue-infiltrating T cells from skin or gut overlapped little with blood T cells.

Cyclophosphamide on days +3 and +4 followed busulfan-fludarabine conditioning and a marrow graft. Regarding this clone: What it binds is unknown.

The germline V gene has CDR1 LGHNA and CDR2 YNFKEQ. With 5 bases removed from V and 8 bases from J, the gap between germline ends came to 19 bases. The length of the CDR3 is 15 residues. Profiling relied on immunoSEQ multiplex PCR, and the TCRdb table lists in-frame clones only, not all of them. Here the sample spans roughly 9,800 clones, 82% being singletons. The source is a female patient between 35 and 55 years old who received an allogeneic stem cell transplant from a related donor, was CMV-positive, and had no GVHD. The graft donor may account for some of the T cells. The input for sequencing was PBMCs, taken 1903 days after a stem cell transplant with posttransplant cyclophosphamide. This chain joins TRBV4-2 and TRBJ2-1; perhaps TRBD1 as D (5 bases). This chain's CDR3 is CASSTGIEIRDEQFF. CDR3 nucleotide sequence: TGTGCCAGCAGCACAGGCATCGAAATCAGGGATGAGCAGTTCTTC.